What follows are 8 T cell receptor beta chains derived from one specimen sequenced in a study of blood T cell repertoires in COVID-19. Clones were sequenced by immunoSEQ multiplex PCR, and TCRdb holds only the in-frame ones, with some missing. Altogether about 300,000 clones are present, 85% to 90% being singletons, with the ten largest covering 13%. Sequencing was performed on peripheral blood. Receptors were obtained from a human donor in a cohort sampled during active COVID-19.

As for this clone: Other DNA sequences in the sample encode the same CDR3. CDR3 amino acids: CASSLSGNTEAFF. CDR3 DNA: TGTGCCAGCAGTTTATCCGGGAACACTGAAGCTTTCTTT. V and J are TRBV28 and TRBJ1-1; D is undetermined. This CDR3 has 13 amino acids. Trimming stripped 1 base from V and 1 base from J, with 4 bases between. The V gene's germline CDR1 is MDHEN and CDR2 SYDVKM.

The J gene is TRBJ1-1, the V gene TRBV28; no clear D. Germline CDR1 reads MDHEN; CDR2 reads SYDVKM. There are 15 residues in the CDR3. V was pared by 6 bases and J by 1 base, with 15 bases between. This CDR3 is CASSRSKRANTEAFF. CDR3 in DNA: TGTGCCAGCAGCCGATCCAAGAGGGCGAACACTGAAGCTTTCTTT. Drawing the rest from reference TRBV28 and TRBJ1-1, the complete variable domain is DVKVTQSSRYLVKRTGEKVFLECVQDMDHENMFWYRQDPGLGLRLIYFSYDVKMKEKGDIPEGYSVSREKKERFSLILESASTNQTSMYLCASSRSKRANTEAFFGQGTRLTVV.

This chain uses TRBV2 with TRBJ2-5; 7 bases agree with TRBD1. Germline V gene data show CDR1 as SNHLY and CDR2 as FYNNEI. Trimming at V came to 2 bases and at J to 4 bases, leaving 1 base not matched to a gene. This CDR3 region has 13 residues. CDR3 nucleotide sequence: TGTGCCAGCAGTGAATACAGGGGAGAGACCCAGTACTTC. Its protein is CASSEYRGETQYF.

This chain uses TRBV3-1 (or the pseudogene TRBV3-2) with TRBJ1-2; D is unclear. CDR3 length: 11 residues. Germline lookup yields CDR1 LGHDT and CDR2 YNNKEL (reference sequence). The ends were cut back, 11 bases at V and 8 bases at J, with 15 bases in the middle. The CDR3, as DNA: TGTGCCTCCCACGGGGAACGCGGCTACACCTTC. Protein sequence: CASHGERGYTF.

This rearrangement joins TRBV5-1 to TRBJ2-5; TRBD1 aligns across 8 bases. CDR1 is SGHRS and CDR2 is YFSETQ in the germline V gene. The CDR3 has 14 amino acids. With 7 bases clipped from V and 5 bases from J, the junction kept 10 bases outside the gene matches. CDR3 protein: CASSTSGQGETQYF. CDR3 bases: TGCGCCAGCTCCACCTCAGGACAGGGCGAGACCCAGTACTTC.

This rearrangement joins TRBV30 to TRBJ1-1; TRBD1 aligns across 7 bases. Germline V CDR1 and CDR2: GTSNPN, SVGIG (reference sequence). The CDR3 sequence is 20 residues long. The junction had 23 bases not matched to a gene; V was cut back by 0 bases and J by 4 bases. The CDR3 spells CAWSVSPLLQGWYESTEAFF. CDR3 in DNA: TGTGCCTGGAGTGTATCCCCCCTCTTACAGGGGTGGTATGAGTCCACTGAAGCTTTCTTT.

The chain employs TRBV18 and TRBJ1-6, with a weak D call TRBD1 (6 bases). Trimming removed 3 bases at V and 8 bases at J, with 29 bases between. The germline CDR1 and CDR2 sequences are KGHSH and LQKENI. This CDR3 contains 20 residues. In DNA, the CDR3 is TGTGCCAGCTCACCTAGGACGACTTCCGGGACACATTCGATGGATTCACCCCTCCACTTT. Amino acids: CASSPRTTSGTHSMDSPLHF.

The J gene is TRBJ2-2, the V gene TRBV7-7, with 7 bases that match TRBD1. V was pared by 5 bases and J by 0 bases, with 9 bases of the junction left unmatched. The CDR3 is 17 residues long. Germline CDR1 and CDR2: SSHAT and FNYEAQ (reference sequence). In DNA form, the CDR3 reads TGTGCCAGCAGCCCCCGGCAGGGGGTATCGAACACCGGGGAGCTGTTTTTT. This codes for CASSPRQGVSNTGELFF.